The rows below give T cell receptor beta chains drawn from one sample of a study of blood T cells in healthy people across ages. TCRdb redid the calling of the 5' RACE reads with MiXCR, one entry per CDR3 protein. The sample lists hundreds of thousands of distinct CDR3 sequences, 20% to 25% seen once, with around a fifth in the top ten. The sample comprised blood. The origin of the receptors is a man between 65 and 85 years old in good health. The CDR3 runs from the conserved cysteine through the conserved F or W. A D gene is named only where the DNA matches it firmly.

D gene | J gene | V gene | CDR3 protein
- | TRBJ1-1 | TRBV5-1 | CASSNRTNRGTEAFF
- | TRBJ1-4 | TRBV25-1 | CASSEWSGPTNEKLFF
TRBD2 | TRBJ2-1 | TRBV6-5 | CASSYSPSGSLNEQFF
- | - | TRBV4-3 | CASSPDKNPYNEQFF
- | TRBJ2-2 | TRBV5-1 | CASSPRITGSGELFF
- | TRBJ2-3 | TRBV20-1 | CSARAPGTDTQYF
TRBD1 | TRBJ2-3 | TRBV5-1 | CASSFTTGGASADTQYF
TRBD1 | TRBJ1-4 | TRBV5-1 | CASSGGQGGTNEKLFF
- | TRBJ2-1 | TRBV5-1 | CASIWDRRADEQFF
- | TRBJ2-1 | TRBV7-2 | CASSIPGRNVYNEQFF
- | TRBJ2-3 | TRBV11-2 | CASSVPTGLDTQYF
- | TRBJ1-2 | TRBV6-1 | CASSERAGHDGYTF
TRBD1 | TRBJ2-5 | TRBV14 | CASSHLDRGVGEQYF
- | - | TRBV10-2 | CASTAGRETQYF
- | TRBJ2-2 | TRBV15 | CATSRLGVQVTGELFF
- | TRBJ1-2 | TRBV30 | CAWSMGYGYTF
- | TRBJ2-3 | TRBV20-1 | CSAPDPGQLYTDTQYF
- | TRBJ2-7 | TRBV28 | CASSSLLLGVGEQYF
- | TRBJ1-2 | TRBV25-1 | CASSEWGRYGYTF
- | TRBJ2-1 | TRBV29-1 | CSVAPGTAHNEQFF
TRBD2 | TRBJ2-4 | TRBV29-1 | CSVLAGDRNIQYF
- | TRBJ2-5 | TRBV29-1 | CSVEAGIETQYF
TRBD1 | TRBJ2-5 | TRBV28 | CASSNPGTVETQYF